This T cell receptor (beta chain) comes out of a study of T cells in Graves' hyperthyroidism and ophthalmopathy. Study-wide results and limits: Ophthalmopathy was predicted by the model a median of roughly 6.7 months ahead of onset.

Regions amplified from RNA transcripts were the TCR beta CDR3 regions. HTBI primers were used for first-round RT-PCR of the TCR CDR3. One entry per CDR3 protein results from TCRdb running MiXCR on the multiplex PCR reads. Seen here are roughly 500,000 distinct CDR3 sequences, roughly 46% observed once, and the top ten hold 19%. This clonotype has at least ten counts. Its antigen is as yet unknown. The CDR3 has 14 residues. Germline CDR1 reads SGHRS; CDR2 reads YFSETQ. After removal of 4 bases from V and 5 bases from J, the junction contained 6 bases not matched to a gene. The chain is built from TRBV5-1 and TRBJ2-5; 9 bases match TRBD1. This receptor was obtained from an adult woman with Graves' disease, either hyperthyroidism or ophthalmopathy (not recorded which). Material: peripheral blood or thyroid tissue (not recorded which). The CDR3 nucleotides read TGCGCCAGCAGCGTACAGGGGGCGGGGGAGACCCAGTACTTC. Translation gives CASSVQGAGETQYF.